The 4 T cell receptor beta chains reported below all come from one sample, sequenced in a study of shared clonotypes between healthy human individuals. The table came from immunoSEQ multiplex PCR; TCRdb's copy has only in-frame clones and leaves some out. The table includes roughly 2,300,000 clones, 85% to 95% detected once. The source material was naive CD4+ T cells from PBMCs. Noted subset: CD45RA+ positively selected. The receptor source for this set is a young man in good health. Some clones in this sample may be carry-over from other donors' samples.

This chain connects TRBV4-2 to TRBJ1-5; maybe TRBD1 (5 bases). The CDR3 extends over 17 amino acids. V lost 1 base and J lost 3, with 16 bases in between. Germline loops: CDR1 LGHNA, CDR2 YNFKEQ. As DNA, the CDR3 is TGTGCCAGCAGCCAAGCTCAGGGATTGTCGAACAATCAGCCCCAGCATTTT. Encoded protein: CASSQAQGLSNNQPQHF.

J is TRBJ2-6 and V is TRBV2, with no clear D. V shed 6 bases and J shed 0 bases, with 9 bases lying between them. Germline CDR1 SNHLY, CDR2 FYNNEI. The CDR3 is 15 residues long. The chain's CDR3 is CASRIGRSGANVLTF. The CDR3 DNA reads TGTGCCAGCAGAATAGGACGCTCTGGGGCCAACGTCCTGACTTTC.

This chain uses TRBV7-9 with TRBJ2-1; weak D call: TRBD2 (6 bases). CDR1 is SEHNR, CDR2 FQNEAQ, per germline (reference sequence). The V end was cut by 4 bases, the J end by 1 base, with 14 bases between. This CDR3 is built from 16 residues. Here the CDR3 reads CASSSYSGRSYNEQFF. DNA of the CDR3: TGTGCCAGCAGCTCATATAGCGGACGTTCCTACAATGAGCAGTTCTTC.

The rearrangement joins TRBV7-9 to TRBJ2-1; D call uncertain. V lost 5 bases and J lost 2, with 13 bases in between. Looked up from germline, CDR1 is SEHNR and CDR2 is FQNEAQ (reference sequence). This CDR3 has 15 amino acids. In DNA, the CDR3 is TGTGCCAGCAGCCCCGGACCGCCGACCTACAATGAGCAGTTCTTC. It yields the protein CASSPGPPTYNEQFF.